This is a list of T cell receptor beta chains from one sample in a study of T-cell reconstitution after alpha-beta-depleted transplantation in children. One entry per CDR3 protein, called by TCRdb with MiXCR from the PCR reads. The sample lists about 250,000 distinct CDR3 sequences, about 24% occurring once. This specimen consisted of PBMCs, mostly from graft donor cells, obtained 360 days after TCRalphabeta/CD19-depleted stem cell transplant. These receptors were taken from a female patient aged 2-10 years who had a stem cell transplant for congenital amegakaryocytic thrombocytopenia, so the T cells may come from the graft donor. CDR3s include the opening cysteine and the closing phenylalanine or tryptophan. Fields, in order: D gene, J gene, V gene, clone size, CDR3 DNA, CDR3 protein. A D gene is named only where the DNA matches it firmly. For some rows the clone size is stated as once, few or many, or as a class when expanded; others skip it.

>-|TRBJ1-5|TRBV15|-
TGTGCCACCAGCAGAGATCTAAGGCAGGGCAGCAATCAGCCCCAGCATTTT
CATSRDLRQGSNQPQHF
>-|TRBJ2-6|TRBV20-1|-
TGCAGTGCTAGATTACAGTTCTCTGGGGCCAACGTCCTGACTTTC
CSARLQFSGANVLTF
>-|TRBJ1-2|TRBV27|-
TGTGCCAGCTCACGGGACACGGGACTAGGGGGCTACACCTTC
CASSRDTGLGGYTF
>-|TRBJ1-1|TRBV13|-
TGTGCCAGCAGCTCGGGACCCCTGGGGCCTTACATGAACACTGAAGCTTTCTTT
CASSSGPLGPYMNTEAFF
>-|TRBJ2-7|TRBV4-1|-
TGCGCCAGCAGCCAAGTAGGCATTCTCTACGAGCAGTACTTC
CASSQVGILYEQYF
>TRBD1|TRBJ2-5|TRBV7-7|-
TGTGCCAGCAGCAGAGACAGGGTATCGGAGACCCAGTACTTC
CASSRDRVSETQYF
>-|TRBJ2-1|TRBV5-5|-
TGTGCCAGCAGGCCTAGGCCCGAGGGCAATGAGCAGTTCTTC
CASRPRPEGNEQFF
>TRBD1|TRBJ2-5|TRBV20-1|-
TGCAGTGCAAGTAAGACAGGGGGCATGACAGAGACCCAGTACTTC
CSASKTGGMTETQYF
>-|TRBJ2-5|TRBV12-3/TRBV12-4|many
TGTGCCAGCAGTACTACTGCGGGGACGGGGACCCAGTACTTC
CASSTTAGTGTQYF
>TRBD2|TRBJ2-3|TRBV28|many
TGTGCCAGCAGAAACAGCGGGAGGGCTACAGATACGCAGTATTTT
CASRNSGRATDTQYF
>TRBD1|TRBJ2-1|TRBV11-3|-
TGTGCCAGCAGCATCGACAGGGACAATGAGCAGTTCTTC
CASSIDRDNEQFF
>-|TRBJ2-1|TRBV7-7|few
TGTGCCAGCAGCCAGGACCGAAACAATGAGCAGTTCTTC
CASSQDRNNEQFF
>-|TRBJ2-5|TRBV12-3/TRBV12-4|-
TGTGCCAGCAGCCGGGGCTATTACGGGGAGACCCAGTACTTC
CASSRGYYGETQYF
>-|TRBJ1-1|TRBV29-1|-
TGCAGCGCAGCCCGTGGAACTGAAGCTTTCTTT
CSAARGTEAFF
>-|TRBJ2-1|TRBV5-1|-
TGCGCCAGCAGCCCGGGGGGCGCCTACAATGAGCAGTTCTTC
CASSPGGAYNEQFF
>-|TRBJ1-1|TRBV20-1|-
TGCAGTGCGGCTGGGAGGTTTATGAACACTGAAGCTTTCTTT
CSAAGRFMNTEAFF
>TRBD2|TRBJ2-1|TRBV19|few
TGTGCCAGTAGTATATCCCCCTCTCCTAGCGGTGAGCAGTTCTTC
CASSISPSPSGEQFF
>TRBD1|TRBJ1-2|TRBV12-3/TRBV12-4|many
TGTGCCAGCAGCCGCCAGAGGGGGCCTGGCTACACCTTC
CASSRQRGPGYTF
>TRBD1|TRBJ1-4|TRBV6-1|-
TGTGCCAGCAGTCTCGGACAGGTTAATGAAAAACTGTTTTTT
CASSLGQVNEKLFF
>TRBD1|TRBJ1-2|TRBV7-2|-
TGTGCCAGCAGCTTAGTCGGGGACAGGTCGTATGGCTACACCTTC
CASSLVGDRSYGYTF
>TRBD2|TRBJ2-7|TRBV11-2|-
TGTGCCAGCAGCCAGTTCGGCGGGGGGGTGTACGAGCAGTACTTC
CASSQFGGGVYEQYF
>TRBD1|TRBJ1-6|TRBV2|few
TGTGCCAGCAGTGAGCCGGACAGGGGCTATTCACCCCTCCACTTT
CASSEPDRGYSPLHF
>TRBD1|TRBJ2-3|TRBV24-1|-
TGTGCCACCAGTGATGTCGGCCGGGACAGGGGCACAGATACGCAGTATTTT
CATSDVGRDRGTDTQYF
>-|TRBJ2-7|TRBV2|-
TGTGCCGGAACCGGGACGAGGAGGGAGCAGTACTTC
CAGTGTRREQYF
>-|TRBJ1-3|TRBV4-1|-
TGCGCCAGCAGCCAAGAGAGCGGGGCTACCTCTGGAAACACCATATATTTT
CASSQESGATSGNTIYF
>TRBD1|TRBJ2-7|TRBV6-1|few
TGTGCCAGCAGAAAACATGGACAGGTCTACGAGCAGTACTTC
CASRKHGQVYEQYF
>TRBD1|TRBJ2-7|TRBV5-1|-
TGCGCCAGCACCACTCAGACAGGGGGCTACGAGCAGTACTTC
CASTTQTGGYEQYF
>TRBD2|TRBJ2-1|TRBV25-1|few
TGTGCCACGGAAACCAAACTGGGACTAGCGGCCTCCTACAATGAGCAGTTCTTC
CATETKLGLAASYNEQFF
>-|TRBJ1-1|TRBV28|-
TGTGCCAGCAGTTTTGGCACTGAAGCTTTCTTT
CASSFGTEAFF
>-|TRBJ2-7|TRBV4-2|-
TGTGCCAGCAGCACAAGTCGGGACGGCTACGAGCAGTACTTC
CASSTSRDGYEQYF
>-|TRBJ1-1|TRBV12-3/TRBV12-4|-
TGTGCCAGCAGTTATTCGCTTTGGACAGTCCCCCAAGCTTTCTTT
CASSYSLWTVPQAFF
>TRBD2|TRBJ2-1|TRBV7-9|-
TGTGCCAGCAGCTTGGGCGGGAGGGCCTCCCAGCTCTTC
CASSLGGRASQLF
>TRBD1|TRBJ1-6|TRBV4-2|-
TGTGCCAGCAGCCAAACCCGGGCCGGACAGGCGCTATCCTATTCACCCCTCCACTTT
CASSQTRAGQALSYSPLHF
>-|TRBJ2-1|TRBV20-1|-
TGCAGTGCTAGAGGATATCTCTACAATGAGCAGTTCTTC
CSARGYLYNEQFF
>TRBD2|TRBJ2-1|TRBV12-3/TRBV12-4|few
TGTGCCAGCAGACATAGCGGGACGAGCTCCTACAATGAGCAGTTCTTC
CASRHSGTSSYNEQFF
>TRBD2|TRBJ2-1|TRBV7-2|few
TGTGCCAGCAGCTCTAGGACTAGCCTGAGGGGGAATGAGCAGTTCTTC
CASSSRTSLRGNEQFF
>TRBD1|TRBJ1-2|TRBV4-3|once
TGCGCCAGCAGCCAAGTGGGGGGACAGAACTATGGCTACACCTTC
CASSQVGGQNYGYTF
>-|TRBJ2-7|TRBV12-3/TRBV12-4|many
TGTGCCAGCAGCAATCAGGGTTACGAGCAGTACTTC
CASSNQGYEQYF
>-|TRBJ2-1|TRBV7-7|many
TGTGCCAGCAGCTTATGGGTGGGCGATGAGCAGTTCTTC
CASSLWVGDEQFF
>-|TRBJ2-7|TRBV5-8|-
TGTGCCAGCAGCTTACAGGTTCCCTACGAGCAGTACTTC
CASSLQVPYEQYF